One sample yielded the 24 T cell receptor beta chains listed below, sequenced in a study of shared clonotypes between healthy human individuals. CD45RO negativity and positive selection for CCR7 defined naive CD8 cells, a population that excluded terminally differentiated effector memory CD45RA+ cells. The protocol was immunoSEQ multiplex PCR, while the TCRdb copy is restricted to in-frame clones and leaves out a portion. The sample yields about 2 million clones, around 96% seen once. Sequenced input: naive CD8+ T cells sorted from blood. These receptors all come from a man between 18 and 29 years old in good health.

The chain is built from TRBV27 and TRBJ2-5; TRBD2 aligns across 11 bases. Losses at the gene ends were 6 bases for V and 7 bases for J; bases not matched to a gene: 10. CDR3 length equals 15 residues. Germline V CDR1 and CDR2: MNHEY, SMNVEV (reference sequence). The CDR3 region is CASSLGLAVPGTQYF. CDR3 nucleotide sequence: TGTGCCAGCAGCCTGGGACTAGCGGTCCCGGGGACCCAGTACTTC.

This clone has only one observation. The rearrangement uses TRBV27 and TRBJ2-1; weak D call: TRBD2 (7 bases). Deletions cut 3 bases from V and 6 bases from J, with 15 bases between. This CDR3 region has 15 residues. Germline V lookup: CDR1 MNHEY, CDR2 SMNVEV (reference sequence). The CDR3 reads CASSLWGGAVNEQFF. CDR3 DNA sequence: TGTGCCAGCAGTTTGTGGGGGGGGGCCGTCAATGAGCAGTTCTTC.

The rearrangement uses TRBV5-5 and TRBJ2-7; no clear D gene. In germline, CDR1 is SGHKS, CDR2 YYEKEE (reference sequence). The V gene lost 1 base and the J gene lost 6 bases, with 11 bases spanning the gap. This CDR3 has 13 residues. This CDR3 is CASSLNPTPEQYF. The CDR3, as DNA: TGTGCCAGCAGCTTGAATCCGACACCCGAGCAGTACTTC. Looking up the rest from reference TRBV5-5 and TRBJ2-7 gives the full variable domain: DAGVTQSPTHLIKTRGQQVTLRCSPISGHKSVSWYQQVLGQGPQFIFQYYEKEERGRGNFPDRFSARQFPNYSSELNVNALLLGDSALYLCASSLNPTPEQYFGPGTRLTVT.

The CDR3 sequence: CASSPEDSLSYEQYF. The DNA of the CDR3 is TGTGCCAGCTCACCGGAGGACAGTCTTTCCTACGAGCAGTACTTC. J is TRBJ2-7 and V is TRBV18, with D perhaps matching TRBD1 (6 bases). The V end was cut by 3 bases, the J end by 1 base, with 13 bases between. The germline gives CDR1 KGHSH, CDR2 LQKENI. The CDR3 loop spans 15 amino acids.

The chain couples TRBV6-5 to TRBJ2-1, with D possibly TRBD2 on 6 matching bases. V shed 0 bases and J shed 6 bases, with 9 bases lying between them. Germline lookup yields CDR1 MNHEY and CDR2 SVGAGI. CDR3 size: 14 residues. CDR3 bases: TGTGCCAGCAGTTACTCCCAGGAGGGCAATGAGCAGTTCTTC. It is translated as CASSYSQEGNEQFF.

Remarks on this clone: Other DNA sequences in this sample translate to the same CDR3. This sequence joins TRBV4-3 and TRBJ2-1; 11 positions agree with TRBD2. The germline gives CDR1 LGHNA, CDR2 YSLEER. The CDR3 extends over 16 amino acids. Trimming cost V 1 base and J 4 bases; bases outside gene matches: 3. The CDR3 loop is CASSQGLAGPYNEQFF. The DNA for the CDR3 is TGCGCCAGCAGCCAAGGACTAGCGGGACCTTACAATGAGCAGTTCTTC.

As for this clone: The same CDR3 also results from other DNA sequences found in this sample. As DNA, the CDR3 is TGTGCCAGCAGTTTATCTCGGGGTTCCGAGCAGTACTTC. Its translation: CASSLSRGSEQYF. The rearrangement uses TRBV27 and TRBJ2-7; maybe TRBD2 (5 bases). The length of the CDR3 is 13 residues. V was trimmed by 0 bases and J by 6 bases, leaving 9 bases between them. CDR1 MNHEY and CDR2 SMNVEV come from the germline V gene (reference sequence).

This clone was found once. The genes are TRBV9 and TRBJ2-5, with 8 bases matching TRBD2. The CDR3 runs 15 residues. Germline V CDR1 and CDR2: SGDLS, YYNGEE. V shed 0 bases, J shed 3 bases, and the junction held 4 bases outside the gene matches. CDR3 sequence: CASSVVGSGEETQYF. The CDR3 DNA is TGTGCCAGCAGCGTAGTCGGTAGCGGGGAAGAGACCCAGTACTTC.

Written as DNA, the CDR3 is TGTGCCAGTAACCCGGGAGGGTTAGGGTCCTACGAGCAGTACTTC. Protein product: CASNPGGLGSYEQYF. The chain is built from TRBV19 and TRBJ2-7, with 8 bases matching TRBD2. The junction had 9 bases not matched to a gene; V was cut back by 7 bases and J by 1 base. Germline V lookup: CDR1 LNHDA, CDR2 SQIVND (reference sequence). CDR3 length: 15 residues.

This chain connects TRBV9 to TRBJ1-2; the D is unclear. Trimming stripped 0 bases from V and 5 bases from J, with 8 bases between. CDR1 is SGDLS, CDR2 YYNGEE, per germline. The CDR3 has 13 amino acids. CDR3 DNA sequence: TGTGCCAGCAGCGTAGATGGGGATTATGGCTACACCTTC. Amino acids: CASSVDGDYGYTF.

This chain uses TRBV5-4 with TRBJ2-7, with D perhaps matching TRBD1 or TRBD2 (5 bases each). In germline, CDR1 is SGHNT, CDR2 YYREEE (reference sequence). The CDR3 loop spans 14 amino acids. The V gene lost 4 bases and the J gene lost 0 bases, with 11 bases spanning the gap. The CDR3 nucleotides read TGTGCCAGCAGCATTGGGACCAGCTCCTACGAGCAGTACTTC. Amino acid sequence: CASSIGTSSYEQYF.

This sequence joins TRBV6-6 and TRBJ2-2; D possibly corresponds to TRBD1 (5 bases). The CDR3 consists of 14 residues. V lost 5 bases, J lost 7 bases, and 14 bases lay in between. Germline assignment: CDR1 MNHNY and CDR2 SVGAGI (reference sequence). The CDR3 nucleotides are TGTGCCAGCAGTACCCAGGGCGCTAACGGGGAGCTGTTTTTT. The encoded protein is CASSTQGANGELFF.

This chain connects TRBV9 to TRBJ2-2; D possibly corresponds to TRBD2 (5 bases). The germline V and J ends were trimmed by 0 bases and 0 bases, with 9 bases remaining between them. Per germline, CDR1 SGDLS and CDR2 YYNGEE. This CDR3 contains 16 residues. CDR3 residues: CASSVVERANTGELFF. The CDR3, as DNA: TGTGCCAGCAGCGTAGTTGAGAGGGCGAACACCGGGGAGCTGTTTTTT. The full variable domain, completed using reference TRBV9 and TRBJ2-2, is DSGVTQTPKHLITATGQRVTLRCSPRSGDLSVYWYQQSLDQGLQFLIQYYNGEERAKGNILERFSAQQFPDLHSELNLSSLELGDSALYFCASSVVERANTGELFFGEGSRLTVL.

The CDR3 DNA is TGTGCCAGCAGCTCCACGCTTAGAAATGAGCAGTTCTTC. Translating gives CASSSTLRNEQFF. The V call is TRBV7-9, the J call TRBJ2-1; D gene ambiguous. Deletions cut 4 bases from V and 7 bases from J, with 11 bases between. The CDR3 runs 13 residues. CDR1 and CDR2 from the germline V gene are SEHNR and FQNEAQ (reference sequence).

The rearrangement joins TRBV30 to TRBJ1-1; 10 bases align to TRBD1. Germline CDR1 reads GTSNPN; CDR2 reads SVGIG (reference sequence). The CDR3 extends over 14 amino acids. Germline trimming cut 3 bases from V and 11 bases from J; bases unmatched to any gene: 12. As DNA, the CDR3 is TGTGCCTGGAGCCTGGGACAGGGGACGAGGAAGGCTTTCTTT. It encodes CAWSLGQGTRKAFF.

The chain carries TRBV27 and TRBJ2-2; TRBD1 matches at 8 bases. There are 16 residues in the CDR3. CDR1 is MNHEY, CDR2 SMNVEV, per germline (reference sequence). Losses at the gene ends were 1 base for V and 3 bases for J; bases not matched to a gene: 4. The CDR3 here is CASSLWTGTYTGELFF. The CDR3 DNA is TGTGCCAGCAGTTTATGGACAGGGACATACACCGGGGAGCTGTTTTTT.

This clone was counted between two and nine times. The chain carries TRBV4-1 and TRBJ1-6; 8 bases are a match to TRBD1. The ends lost 5 bases at V and 9 bases at J; junction bases unmatched: 9. Germline CDR1 and CDR2: MGHRA and YSYEKL. CDR3 length: 15 residues. The CDR3 DNA reads TGCGCCAGCAGCGCCCTGGCAGGGGGCCCTTCACCCCTCCACTTT. Its translation: CASSALAGGPSPLHF.

A note on this clone: The sample carries other DNA sequences with the same CDR3. The chain has TRBV7-9 and TRBJ1-2, with TRBD1 as a possible D gene (5 bases). The CDR3 runs 13 residues. Germline V CDR1 and CDR2: SEHNR, FQNEAQ (reference sequence). The ends were cut back, 1 base at V and 6 bases at J, with 9 bases in the middle. The CDR3 is CASSLGGADGYTF. CDR3 DNA sequence: TGTGCCAGCAGCTTAGGGGGCGCGGATGGCTACACCTTC.

The chain recombines TRBV19 with TRBJ2-2, with D hard to call. Germline V lookup: CDR1 LNHDA, CDR2 SQIVND (reference sequence). This CDR3 spans 14 amino acids. V was clipped by 3 bases and J by 6 bases, with 11 bases between them. The CDR3 bases are TGTGCCAGTAGTATCGTCGGCTTTGCCGGGGAGCTGTTTTTT. Translating gives CASSIVGFAGELFF.

This chain uses TRBV19 with TRBJ2-7; D perhaps matches TRBD2 (5 bases). The CDR3 spans 14 residues. V lost 0 bases to trimming and J lost 7 bases, with 13 bases between them. Germline V lookup: CDR1 LNHDA, CDR2 SQIVND (reference sequence). The CDR3 loop reads CASSIDGESREQYF. The CDR3 DNA is TGTGCCAGTAGTATAGATGGGGAGTCGAGAGAGCAGTACTTC. Full variable domain (rest looked up from reference TRBV19 and TRBJ2-7): DGGITQSPKYLFRKEGQNVTLSCEQNLNHDAMYWYRQDPGQGLRLIYYSQIVNDFQKGDIAEGYSVSREKKESFPLTVTSAQKNPTAFYLCASSIDGESREQYFGPGTRLTVT.

The chain uses TRBV2 and TRBJ2-7, with 8 bases identical to TRBD1. Germline-derived CDR1 and CDR2 are SNHLY and FYNNEI. The CDR3 consists of 14 residues. After removal of 6 bases from V and 2 bases from J, the junction contained 6 bases not matched to a gene. The CDR3 DNA reads TGTGCCAGCAGGCTGCCGGACAGGGCCTACGAGCAGTACTTC. Translated, it gives CASRLPDRAYEQYF.

As DNA, the CDR3 is TGTGCCAGCTCCTCCGGCGGACAAAATGAGCAGTTCTTC. Its translation is CASSSGGQNEQFF. The chain uses TRBV27 and TRBJ2-1; D is possibly TRBD1 (5 bases). V lost 8 bases and J lost 7, with 15 bases in between. CDR1 and CDR2 (germline): MNHEY, SMNVEV (reference sequence). The CDR3 runs 13 residues.

This clone turned up a few times. This chain connects TRBV30 to TRBJ1-1; 7 positions agree with TRBD1. The V gene's germline CDR1 is GTSNPN and CDR2 SVGIG (reference sequence). The V segment lost 3 bases and the J segment 5 bases; nucleotides outside the gene matches: 9. The CDR3 consists of 14 residues. The CDR3, as DNA: TGTGCCTGGAGCCTTGGACAGGCTGGGACTGAAGCTTTCTTT. Protein product: CAWSLGQAGTEAFF.

This chain joins TRBV6-5 and TRBJ2-5; tentative D call: TRBD2 (7 bases). V was clipped by 2 bases and J by 2 bases, with 15 bases between them. Germline CDR1 and CDR2: MNHEY and SVGAGI. The CDR3 is 16 amino acids. The CDR3 loop is CASSYGAGAAQETQYF. In DNA form, the CDR3 reads TGTGCCAGCAGTTACGGGGCGGGGGCCGCACAAGAGACCCAGTACTTC.